This TCR beta chain was observed in a study of blood T cell repertoires in COVID-19. At the level of the study: Both acute and convalescent COVID-19 samples were obtained from the United States, Italy and Spain. From T cells, B-cell-depleted T cells, or PBMCs came the material, which was cDNA or gDNA.

In the original workflow: Amplification of reference gene primers was used by the study to estimate nucleated cell counts. Data came from immunoSEQ multiplex PCR; TCRdb stores just in-frame clones and leaves some out. V and J calls and clone size follow that table, whereas D and trimming were derived from the DNA. The sample lists around 60,000 clones; approximately 86% were seen once. Germline V CDR1 and CDR2: SGHNT, YYREEE (reference sequence). Trimming took 5 bases from V and 9 from J; bases not matched to a gene: 12. The CDR3 is made up of 15 amino acids. The material sequenced was peripheral blood. The chain combines TRBV5-4 with TRBJ2-1; TRBD2 agrees at 9 bases. The receptor comes from a man in his forties or fifties with active COVID-19. CDR3 DNA: TGTGCCAGCAGACCGATAGGCGGGGGGGCTGGTGAGCAGTTCTTC. It translates to CASRPIGGGAGEQFF.